The entry that follows covers one T cell receptor beta chain sequence. The same CDR3 arises from other DNA sequences in this sample as well. In germline, CDR1 is SGHRS, CDR2 YFSETQ. The ends were cut back, 0 bases at V and 5 bases at J, with 5 bases in the middle. The CDR3 totals 12 residues. The sample belongs to a study of blood T cell repertoires in COVID-19. In the source study's methods: Reference gene primer amplification yielded estimated nucleated cell counts. Here immunoSEQ multiplex PCR was the method, and the copy in TCRdb shows in-frame clones only, minus some. V and J calls and clone size are given by that table; D and trimming were obtained from the DNA. The sample lists 95,000 to 130,000 clones; roughly 85% were seen once.

Sequencing input: peripheral blood. The chain joins TRBV5-1 to TRBJ2-5; D is unclear. The sequence was obtained from a man under 40 with acute or convalescent COVID-19. The CDR3 loop reads CASSLAGETQYF. The CDR3 region has the DNA TGCGCCAGCAGCTTGGCCGGGGAGACCCAGTACTTC.